This T cell receptor (beta chain) was retrieved from a study of T cells in Graves' hyperthyroidism and ophthalmopathy. Study-wide background: The authors collected peripheral blood at initial diagnosis, before any treatment. Findings and caveats of the study: A model of 13 V-J features distinguished ophthalmopathy from stable hyperthyroidism.

Trimming cost V 4 bases and J 7 bases; bases outside gene matches: 3. Germline V CDR1 and CDR2: MRHNA, SNTAGT. This CDR3 contains 13 residues. As regards this clonotype: Its antigen is as yet unknown.

TCR beta CDR3 region amplification was performed from RNA transcripts. When the TCR CDR3 underwent first-round RT-PCR, the HTBI primer set was used. TCRdb itself ran the multiplex PCR reads through MiXCR, one entry per CDR3 protein. This sample has around 300,000 distinct CDR3 sequences, with roughly 19% found just once. Input material: blood. The chain has TRBV6-4 and TRBJ1-2; 10 bases are shared with TRBD1. The receptor comes from a middle-aged man with Graves' ophthalmopathy. As DNA, the CDR3 is TGTGCCAGCAGTGGACAGGGGGCTCGTGGCTACACCTTC. This encodes CASSGQGARGYTF.